Sequencing of this TCR beta chain was carried out in a study of blood T cell repertoires in COVID-19. Trimming cost V 8 bases and J 5 bases; bases outside gene matches: 9. This CDR3 has 14 amino acids. Looked up from germline, CDR1 is PRHDT and CDR2 is FYEKMQ (reference sequence). Authors' methods: Counts of nucleated cells, estimated from reference gene primer amplification, were obtained. The method was immunoSEQ multiplex PCR; TCRdb's version includes in-frame clones alone and lacks a portion of them. That table gives V, J and clone size, and the DNA gave D and trimming. This table holds 53,000 or so clones, about 80% found once.

This chain connects TRBV13 to TRBJ2-3, with 8 positions matching TRBD2. Sequenced sample: peripheral blood. The sequence was collected from a man between 60 and 75 years old with acute or convalescent COVID-19. CDR3 coding DNA: TGTGCCAGCCGCAGCGGGAGAGATCAAGATACGCAGTATTTT. Protein: CASRSGRDQDTQYF.